The rows below give T cell receptor beta chains drawn from one sample of a study of blood T cell repertoires in COVID-19. The method was immunoSEQ multiplex PCR; TCRdb's version includes in-frame clones alone and lacks a portion of them. The sample contains 85,000 to 120,000 clones, roughly 87% of which appear only once. Specimen: peripheral blood. These receptors came from a woman between 50 and 59 years old with COVID-19, enrolled during active disease. Both conserved end residues are trimmed from each CDR3.

V	J	CDR3
TRBV2	TRBJ2-3	ASSDILGGTQY
TRBV28	TRBJ1-2	ASSSGQGDYGYT
TRBV12-3/TRBV12-4	TRBJ1-1	ASSLGANTEAF
TRBV7-2	TRBJ1-2	ASSLEGLSGYT
TRBV12-5	TRBJ2-7	ASGLVVGSSYEQY
TRBV6-6	TRBJ1-3	ASTPGTASGNTIY
TRBV27	TRBJ2-7	ASSSPGLIYEQY
TRBV19	TRBJ1-4	ASSIYKEKLF
TRBV11-3	TRBJ2-3	ASSQAGGPDTQY
TRBV5-4	TRBJ1-5	ASSLVFRGSQPQH
TRBV6-5	TRBJ1-4	ASSLGLVRFNEKLF
TRBV6-1	TRBJ2-7	ASSQQGYEQY
TRBV5-1	TRBJ1-3	ASSWGTGGSGNTIY
TRBV4-3	TRBJ1-1	ASSQKRYQGTTEAF
TRBV2	TRBJ2-2	ASRGGLAFTGELF
TRBV11-2	TRBJ2-5	ASSLPRRQETQY
TRBV2	TRBJ2-5	ASSPTTGGETQY
TRBV5-1	TRBJ2-3	ASSRGQSTFDTQY
TRBV12-5	TRBJ2-3	ASGPGDREISDTQY
TRBV21-1	TRBJ1-2	ASSKVGEESNYGYT
TRBV12-5	TRBJ2-7	ASGPQVYEQY
TRBV15	TRBJ1-6	ATSRDQGQNSPLH
TRBV7-9	TRBJ2-3	ASSSSDTQY
TRBV4-1	TRBJ2-3	ASSQEKRGGVDTQY
TRBV6-5	TRBJ2-7	ASSRSDRGGYEQY
TRBV28	TRBJ2-3	ASSLVAGAADTQY
TRBV11-2	TRBJ2-1	ASSLGGWTSRLAEQF
TRBV7-9	TRBJ2-7	ASTPVSRDSYEQY
TRBV6-1	TRBJ2-7	ASSRGQGLSYEQY
TRBV18	TRBJ2-7	ASSPPGTGFDEQY
TRBV9	TRBJ2-2	ASSVVGVMAGELF
TRBV15	TRBJ1-1	ATSRVGYRAEAF
TRBV6-6	TRBJ1-5	ASKKTGGTQPQH
TRBV19	TRBJ2-3	ASGSSGGPPSTDTQY